These T cell receptor beta chains were read from a single sample in a study of shared clonotypes between healthy human individuals. Sequenced by immunoSEQ multiplex PCR; TCRdb stores in-frame clones only, minus some. The table has 550,000 to 850,000 clones, approximately 72% seen once. Sequenced: memory CD4+ T cells sorted from blood. These TCRs come from a woman aged 30 to 39 in good health. The CDR3 runs from the conserved cysteine through the conserved F or W. Each record gives: D gene, J gene, V gene, clone size, CDR3 protein, CDR3 DNA. D genes are given only for firm matches. Clone size, where shown, is once, few, many, or a class for clones that have expanded.

d_call: TRBD2; j_call: TRBJ2-7; v_call: TRBV7-9; clone_size: -; cdr3_aa: CASSLEGLAYEQYF; cdr3_nt: TGTGCCAGCAGCTTGGAAGGACTAGCCTACGAGCAGTACTTC
d_call: TRBD2; j_call: TRBJ2-5; v_call: TRBV6-1; clone_size: -; cdr3_aa: CASLPLGGRGETQYF; cdr3_nt: TGTGCCAGCCTCCCCCTTGGCGGGAGGGGTGAGACCCAGTACTTC
d_call: TRBD1; j_call: TRBJ1-1; v_call: TRBV5-1; clone_size: few; cdr3_aa: CASSGLQGAPEAFF; cdr3_nt: TGCGCCAGCAGCGGATTACAGGGGGCGCCTGAAGCTTTCTTT
d_call: TRBD2; j_call: TRBJ2-5; v_call: TRBV7-2; clone_size: -; cdr3_aa: CASSLARTRGETQYF; cdr3_nt: TGTGCCAGCAGCTTAGCCCGGACTAGGGGAGAGACCCAGTACTTC
d_call: TRBD2; j_call: TRBJ2-1; v_call: TRBV7-2; clone_size: -; cdr3_aa: CASSLIQSSGIREQFF; cdr3_nt: TGTGCCAGCAGCTTAATTCAGTCTAGCGGGATTCGGGAGCAGTTCTTC
d_call: -; j_call: TRBJ2-3; v_call: TRBV9; clone_size: -; cdr3_aa: CASSERQFASSDTQYF; cdr3_nt: TGTGCCAGCAGCGAAAGACAGTTCGCCAGTTCAGATACGCAGTATTTT
d_call: -; j_call: TRBJ2-7; v_call: TRBV20-1; clone_size: -; cdr3_aa: CSADRSHEQYF; cdr3_nt: TGCAGTGCGGACCGATCGCACGAGCAGTACTTC
d_call: TRBD2; j_call: TRBJ2-5; v_call: TRBV28; clone_size: -; cdr3_aa: CASSLNSGRETQYF; cdr3_nt: TGTGCCAGCAGTTTAAATAGCGGGAGGGAGACCCAGTACTTC
d_call: TRBD1; j_call: TRBJ2-5; v_call: TRBV28; clone_size: -; cdr3_aa: CASSLSAGTGAVETQYF; cdr3_nt: TGTGCCAGCAGTTTATCCGCCGGGACAGGGGCGGTTGAGACCCAGTACTTC
d_call: TRBD1; j_call: TRBJ2-1; v_call: TRBV5-6; clone_size: -; cdr3_aa: CASDRGRDEQFF; cdr3_nt: TGTGCCAGTGACAGGGGGAGGGATGAGCAGTTCTTC
d_call: -; j_call: TRBJ2-7; v_call: TRBV11-2; clone_size: many; cdr3_aa: CASSLVGSGSYEQYF; cdr3_nt: TGTGCCAGCAGCTTAGTAGGTAGCGGTTCCTACGAGCAGTACTTC
d_call: TRBD1; j_call: TRBJ1-5; v_call: TRBV11-2; clone_size: few; cdr3_aa: CASSSGQGKYQPQHF; cdr3_nt: TGTGCCAGCAGCTCCGGACAGGGAAAGTATCAGCCCCAGCATTTT
d_call: -; j_call: TRBJ2-4; v_call: TRBV11-2; clone_size: -; cdr3_aa: CASSSGGVRTVVAKNIQYF; cdr3_nt: TGTGCCAGCAGCTCGGGCGGGGTACGGACAGTTGTAGCCAAAAACATTCAGTACTTC
d_call: TRBD1; j_call: TRBJ1-2; v_call: TRBV5-4; clone_size: -; cdr3_aa: CASKRQGAANYGYTF; cdr3_nt: TGTGCCAGCAAGAGACAGGGGGCGGCTAACTATGGCTACACCTTC
d_call: -; j_call: TRBJ1-1; v_call: TRBV28; clone_size: -; cdr3_aa: CASSSRRRMNTEAFF; cdr3_nt: TGTGCCAGCAGTTCCCGACGGCGAATGAACACTGAAGCTTTCTTT
d_call: -; j_call: TRBJ1-1; v_call: TRBV6-5; clone_size: -; cdr3_aa: CAIKSSAGLNTEAFF; cdr3_nt: TGTGCCATCAAAAGCTCAGCGGGACTTAACACTGAAGCTTTCTTT
d_call: -; j_call: TRBJ2-1; v_call: TRBV7-2; clone_size: -; cdr3_aa: CASSLGAGHNEQFF; cdr3_nt: TGTGCCAGCAGCTTAGGTGCTGGGCACAATGAGCAGTTCTTC
d_call: -; j_call: TRBJ2-2; v_call: TRBV5-1; clone_size: once; cdr3_aa: CASSLAGRGGSGELFF; cdr3_nt: TGCGCCAGCAGCTTGGCTGGCAGGGGAGGGTCCGGGGAGCTGTTTTTT
d_call: TRBD2; j_call: TRBJ2-2; v_call: TRBV29-1; clone_size: -; cdr3_aa: CSVRTSGNTGELFF; cdr3_nt: TGCAGCGTTCGGACTAGCGGTAACACCGGGGAGCTGTTTTTT
d_call: -; j_call: TRBJ1-5; v_call: TRBV28; clone_size: -; cdr3_aa: CASRRQADQPQHF; cdr3_nt: TGTGCCAGCAGGAGACAGGCCGATCAGCCCCAGCATTTT
d_call: TRBD2; j_call: TRBJ2-1; v_call: TRBV28; clone_size: -; cdr3_aa: CASSSLTSGVPYNEQFF; cdr3_nt: TGTGCCAGCAGTTCCCTGACTAGCGGGGTTCCCTACAATGAGCAGTTCTTC
d_call: TRBD1; j_call: TRBJ1-1; v_call: TRBV7-9; clone_size: -; cdr3_aa: CASSPGTAMNTEAFF; cdr3_nt: TGTGCCAGCAGCCCGGGGACAGCCATGAACACTGAAGCTTTCTTT
d_call: -; j_call: TRBJ1-2; v_call: TRBV7-9; clone_size: once; cdr3_aa: CASSSETPSYGYTF; cdr3_nt: TGTGCCAGCAGCTCCGAGACCCCTTCCTATGGCTACACCTTC
d_call: TRBD1; j_call: TRBJ2-2; v_call: TRBV7-8; clone_size: -; cdr3_aa: CASSLVYGTGAGELFF; cdr3_nt: TGTGCCAGCAGCTTAGTATATGGGACAGGGGCCGGGGAGCTGTTTTTT
d_call: TRBD1; j_call: TRBJ2-1; v_call: TRBV10-3; clone_size: once; cdr3_aa: CAISVRTGDYNEQFF; cdr3_nt: TGTGCCATCAGTGTTAGGACAGGGGACTACAATGAGCAGTTCTTC
d_call: TRBD2; j_call: TRBJ2-1; v_call: TRBV12-5; clone_size: -; cdr3_aa: CASGLDGLAGEGEQFF; cdr3_nt: TGTGCTAGTGGTTTGGACGGACTAGCGGGAGAGGGTGAGCAGTTCTTC
d_call: TRBD1; j_call: TRBJ1-5; v_call: TRBV6-4; clone_size: many; cdr3_aa: CASSPDRGGNQPQHF; cdr3_nt: TGTGCCAGCAGCCCAGACAGGGGAGGCAATCAGCCCCAGCATTTT
d_call: -; j_call: TRBJ2-3; v_call: TRBV7-9; clone_size: few; cdr3_aa: CASKWEADTQYF; cdr3_nt: TGTGCCAGCAAGTGGGAGGCAGATACGCAGTATTTT
d_call: -; j_call: TRBJ2-7; v_call: TRBV19; clone_size: -; cdr3_aa: CASSIGAAGYEQYF; cdr3_nt: TGTGCCAGTAGTATAGGGGCGGCCGGCTACGAGCAGTACTTC
d_call: -; j_call: TRBJ2-7; v_call: TRBV28; clone_size: -; cdr3_aa: CASSLGFEQYF; cdr3_nt: TGTGCCAGCAGCCTTGGGTTCGAGCAGTACTTC
d_call: TRBD1; j_call: TRBJ1-4; v_call: TRBV5-1; clone_size: -; cdr3_aa: CASRQGGTTNEKLFF; cdr3_nt: TGCGCCAGCAGACAGGGGGGGACGACTAATGAAAAACTGTTTTTT
d_call: -; j_call: TRBJ2-1; v_call: TRBV4-1; clone_size: -; cdr3_aa: CASRPVGQGLEYNEQFF; cdr3_nt: TGCGCCAGCAGACCAGTTGGGCAGGGATTGGAGTACAATGAGCAGTTCTTC
d_call: TRBD2; j_call: TRBJ2-7; v_call: TRBV19; clone_size: once; cdr3_aa: CASSPGTSGRAGKGQYF; cdr3_nt: TGTGCCAGTTCCCCGGGGACTAGCGGGAGGGCGGGCAAGGGGCAGTACTTC
d_call: -; j_call: TRBJ2-7; v_call: TRBV18; clone_size: few; cdr3_aa: CASSQTVYEQYF; cdr3_nt: TGTGCCAGCTCACAGACGGTCTACGAGCAGTACTTC
d_call: TRBD1; j_call: TRBJ2-2; v_call: TRBV29-1; clone_size: -; cdr3_aa: CSVGKTGTGWNTGELFF; cdr3_nt: TGCAGCGTTGGGAAGACCGGGACAGGGTGGAACACCGGGGAGCTGTTTTTT
d_call: TRBD1; j_call: TRBJ1-5; v_call: TRBV28; clone_size: once; cdr3_aa: CASSLQGARNQPQHF; cdr3_nt: TGTGCCAGCAGTTTACAGGGGGCTCGCAATCAGCCCCAGCATTTT
d_call: -; j_call: TRBJ2-5; v_call: TRBV6-1; clone_size: -; cdr3_aa: CASRDIPHPGQYF; cdr3_nt: TGTGCCAGCCGGGACATCCCCCACCCCGGGCAGTACTTC
d_call: -; j_call: TRBJ2-1; v_call: TRBV5-1; clone_size: -; cdr3_aa: CASSHLENNEQFF; cdr3_nt: TGCGCCAGCAGCCACTTAGAGAACAATGAGCAGTTCTTC
d_call: TRBD1; j_call: TRBJ1-1; v_call: TRBV12-5; clone_size: -; cdr3_aa: CASGLVLGQGVSRAFF; cdr3_nt: TGTGCTAGTGGTTTGGTACTGGGACAGGGGGTCTCACGAGCTTTCTTT
d_call: -; j_call: TRBJ1-5; v_call: TRBV11-1; clone_size: few; cdr3_aa: CASSLQRDQPQHF; cdr3_nt: TGTGCCAGCAGCTTACAGCGAGATCAGCCCCAGCATTTT